This TCR beta chain was identified during a study of CD8 T cells in ankylosing spondylitis. General study findings and limits: It was reported that disease-linked clones were significantly enriched in matched ankylosing spondylitis synovial fluid. Blood from ankylosing spondylitis patients appeared to carry a characteristic roughly 8-variant TCR beta motif.

This clonotype has ten or more counts. Its cognate antigen is unknown. CDR3 length: 16 residues. In germline, CDR1 is LNHNV, CDR2 YYDKDF (reference sequence). After removal of 2 bases from V and 4 bases from J, the junction contained 8 bases not matched to a gene. TCRdb recomputed calls from the 5' RACE reads with MiXCR, one row per CDR3 protein. The data show some 240,000 distinct CDR3 sequences, 6% to 8% seen once. The TCR sequence derives from a male donor with ankylosing spondylitis. Sequenced input: blood, either unsorted or a sorted T cell fraction (not recorded which). The V and J genes are TRBV15 and TRBJ2-3; the match to TRBD2 covers 8 bases. This CDR3 reads CATSRFSSGSADTQYF. The CDR3 coding sequence is TGTGCCACCAGCAGATTTTCAAGCGGGAGCGCAGATACGCAGTATTTT.